The 4 T cell receptor beta chains presented below share a single source sample, sequenced in a study of cytomegalovirus exposure and HLA in healthy donors. Clones were read by immunoSEQ multiplex PCR, and TCRdb kept only the in-frame ones, dropping some. The table has some 150,000 clones, approximately 86% seen once. Specimen: PBMCs. These receptors all come from a human donor in good health.

The chain combines TRBV27 with TRBJ2-7, with a tentative D call TRBD2 (6 bases). Germline V gene data show CDR1 as MNHEY and CDR2 as SMNVEV (reference sequence). CDR3 length equals 16 residues. V shed 5 bases and J shed 2 bases, with 19 bases lying between them. CDR3 coding DNA: TGTGCCAGCAGTCAGACTATAGCGGAGAGAGCCTACGAGCAGTACTTC. It is translated as CASSQTIAERAYEQYF.

The table lists this clone with a count of one. This chain uses TRBV27 with TRBJ2-2, with 12 bases matching TRBD1. J lost 4 bases, V lost 6 bases, and 9 bases had no gene match. The CDR3 runs 17 residues. CDR1 MNHEY and CDR2 SMNVEV come from the germline V gene (reference sequence). The CDR3 nucleotides are TGTGCCAGCAGGTATAAGGGACAGGGGGCTTCCACCGGGGAGCTGTTTTTT. It codes for CASRYKGQGASTGELFF.

The rearrangement links TRBV12-5 to TRBJ1-2; 7 bases fit TRBD1. The CDR3 is 16 amino acids. V shed 0 bases, J shed 1 base, and the junction held 5 bases outside the gene matches. Germline V gene lookup returns CDR1 LGHNT and CDR2 FRNRAP. In DNA, the CDR3 is TGTGCTAGTGGTTTGGTACGGACAGGACTTAACTATGGCTACACCTTC. Translating it yields CASGLVRTGLNYGYTF.

V usage is TRBV6-5 and J usage is TRBJ2-7; no clear D. V lost 0 bases and J lost 2, with 8 bases in between. Germline V gene sequence: CDR1 MNHEY, CDR2 SVGAGI. This CDR3 comprises 14 residues. CDR3 sequence (DNA): TGTGCCAGCAGTTACTCGGCACGTGCCTACGAGCAGTACTTC. Amino acid sequence: CASSYSARAYEQYF.